This T cell receptor (beta chain) was identified during a study of early T cells in non-severe SARS-CoV-2 infection. V lost 3 bases and J 2 bases, leaving 12 bases between the germline ends. Germline loops: CDR1 SGHNT, CDR2 YYREEE (reference sequence). CDR3 size: 14 residues. The TCR library protocol attached unique molecular identifiers to the individual cDNA molecules. From the 5' RACE reads, TCRdb called clonotypes with MiXCR, one entry per CDR3 protein. Of 60,000 to 80,000 distinct CDR3 sequences in the sample, 10% to 15% are singletons; the top ten hold roughly 3.9%. The chain combines TRBV5-4 with TRBJ2-7; no definite D call. The TCR comes from an adult who was a healthcare worker with PCR-confirmed SARS-CoV-2 infection or an uninfected control (not recorded which). Sequenced material: whole blood. Here the CDR3 DNA reads TGTGCCAGCAGCTCTCCCGAGACCGCCTACGAGCAGTACTTC. It yields the protein CASSSPETAYEQYF.